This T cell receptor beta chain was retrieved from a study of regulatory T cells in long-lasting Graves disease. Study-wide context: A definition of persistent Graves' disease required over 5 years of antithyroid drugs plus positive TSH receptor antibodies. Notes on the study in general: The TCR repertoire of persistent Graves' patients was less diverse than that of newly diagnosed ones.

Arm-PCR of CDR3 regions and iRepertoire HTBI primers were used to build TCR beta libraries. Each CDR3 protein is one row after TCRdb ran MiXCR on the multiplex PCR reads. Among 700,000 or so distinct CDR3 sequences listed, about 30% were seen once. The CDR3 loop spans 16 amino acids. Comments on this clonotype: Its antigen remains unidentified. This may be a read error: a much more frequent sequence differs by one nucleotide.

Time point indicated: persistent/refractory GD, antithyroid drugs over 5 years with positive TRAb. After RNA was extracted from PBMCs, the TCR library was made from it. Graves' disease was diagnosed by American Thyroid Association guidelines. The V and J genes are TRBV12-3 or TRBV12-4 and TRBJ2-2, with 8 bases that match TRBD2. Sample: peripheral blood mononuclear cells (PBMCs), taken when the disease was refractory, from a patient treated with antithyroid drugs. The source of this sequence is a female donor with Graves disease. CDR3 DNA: TGTGCCAGCAGTTTTAAGCGGGAGATGTACACCGGGAAGCTGTTTTTT. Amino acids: CASSFKREMYTGKLFF.